The 22 T cell receptor beta chains given below trace back to one sample, sequenced in a study of blood T cells in healthy people across ages. Through a sample-barcoded 5' primer and a J-beta primer mix, a second PCR was run for about 6 to 11 cycles. MiXCR, run by TCRdb on the 5' RACE reads, gives a single entry per CDR3 protein. In the table there are fewer than 1,000,000 distinct CDR3 sequences, more than 35% of which are singletons. The sequenced sample was blood. All receptors derive from a man older than 75 in good health.

The chain joins TRBV6-1 to TRBJ2-5; 8 bases match TRBD2. The DNA end is a closer match to TRBJ2-7, so the J assignment may be wrong. Germline CDR1 is MNHNS and CDR2 is SASEGT. The CDR3 extends over 15 amino acids. CDR3 sequence reads: CASSEWGLERYEQYF. The CDR3 DNA follows: TGTGCCAGCAGTGAATGGGGACTAGAGCGGTACGAGCAGTACTTC.

Turning to this clonotype: The junction departs from the called germline gene at one end, perhaps through a read error. The chain is built from TRBV20-1 and TRBJ2-2; D is uncertain. This CDR3 region has 15 residues. Germline values: CDR1 DFQATT, CDR2 SNEGSKA (reference sequence). CDR3 region: CGARDRPPPTGELFF. CDR3 in DNA: TGCGGTGCTAGAGATAGGCCCCCACCCACCGGGGAGCTGTTTTTT.

The chain couples TRBV20-1 to TRBJ2-1; 11 positions match TRBD2. Germline lookup yields CDR1 DFQATT and CDR2 SNEGSKA (reference sequence). V was pared by 6 bases and J by 8 bases, with 9 bases of the junction left unmatched. The CDR3 covers 14 residues. DNA of the CDR3: TGCAGTGCCCTTAGCGGGAGGGCCGGGGATGAGCAGTTCTTC. Protein sequence: CSALSGRAGDEQFF.

This clonotype has just one count. Given a much more abundant clone one base away, this may be a read error. The CDR3 loop reads CSVEEEGDTQYF. The DNA of the CDR3 is TGCAGCGTTGAAGAGGAGGGCGATACGCAGTATTTT. The chain is built from TRBV29-1 and TRBJ2-3; a possible D gene is TRBD2 (6 bases). This CDR3 spans 12 amino acids. Per germline, CDR1 SQVTM and CDR2 ANQGSEA. The V and J ends lost 0 bases and 6 bases respectively, with 7 bases between them.

This clonotype was counted a single time. The final CDR3 position lacks the conserved phenylalanine or tryptophan, pointing to a likely read error. The chain carries TRBV20-1 and TRBJ2-1; 10 nucleotides match TRBD2. The length of the CDR3 is 15 residues. Germline CDR1 is DFQATT and CDR2 is SNEGSKA (reference sequence). V trimming: 6 bases; J trimming: 7 bases; junction bases outside the gene matches: 12. The CDR3 DNA is TGCAGTGCCCTGCACCCTAGCGGGAGTTGGAATGAGCAGTTCCTC. This gives the protein CSALHPSGSWNEQFL.

For the CDR3, the DNA is TGTGCCAGCAGCCCTGCGGGGTTAGAGGCCTACGAGCAGTACTTC. It codes for CASSPAGLEAYEQYF. J is TRBJ2-7 and V is TRBV7-2; the D gene is possibly TRBD2 (6 bases). Trimming stripped 5 bases from V and 2 bases from J, with 16 bases between. The CDR3 totals 15 residues. Looked up from germline, CDR1 is SGHTA and CDR2 is FQGNSA.

The chain couples TRBV6-5 to TRBJ2-5, with unresolved D. The J call could be wrong; TRBJ2-7 is a better fit for the DNA end. Germline loops: CDR1 MNHEY, CDR2 SVGAGI. The CDR3 has 13 amino acids. The CDR3 DNA follows: TGTGCCAGCAGCGAAACGCTCAGTGGCGAGCAGTACTTC. Encoded protein: CASSETLSGEQYF.

This clonotype was counted many times. The chain links TRBV3-1 to TRBJ2-1; tentatively, D is TRBD1 (6 bases). CDR3 length: 13 amino acids. CDR1 is LGHDT and CDR2 is YNNKEL in the germline V gene (reference sequence). The V gene lost 2 bases and the J gene lost 7 bases, with 9 bases spanning the gap. The CDR3 spells CASSQLTGNEQFF. DNA for the CDR3: TGTGCCAGCAGCCAACTTACAGGGAATGAGCAGTTCTTC.

The chain couples TRBV6-5 to TRBJ2-5; tentatively, D is TRBD1 (6 bases). The J call may be faulty, since TRBJ2-7 better matches the DNA end. There are 14 residues in the CDR3. CDR1 MNHEY and CDR2 SVGAGI come from the germline V gene. The CDR3 spells CASSVGQRSYEQYF. CDR3 DNA sequence: TGTGCCAGCAGTGTGGGACAAAGATCTTACGAGCAGTACTTC.

This clonotype appeared a few times. CDR3 sequence reads: CSASRPLGREETQYF. DNA for the CDR3: TGCAGTGCTTCGCGCCCACTAGGGAGAGAAGAGACCCAGTACTTC. The chain carries TRBV20-1 and TRBJ2-5; D is possibly TRBD2 (5 bases). The V end was cut by 5 bases, the J end by 3 bases, with 19 bases between. The CDR3 consists of 15 residues. Germline V lookup: CDR1 DFQATT, CDR2 SNEGSKA (reference sequence).

In this sample, this clonotype turned up a few times. Relative to the germline gene, one junction end is altered; a read error may explain this. The chain has TRBV29-1 and TRBJ2-7; 11 bases align to TRBD2. The CDR3 consists of 14 residues. Germline V gives CDR1 SQVTM, CDR2 ANQGSEA. DNA for the CDR3: TGCAGCGTTCAAGATACTAGCGGGAGTGTCGAGCAGTACTTC. This gives the protein CSVQDTSGSVEQYF.

This clonotype was seen many times. V usage is TRBV20-1 and J usage is TRBJ2-6; the D gene could be TRBD1 or TRBD2 (5 bases each). Germline V gives CDR1 DFQATT, CDR2 SNEGSKA (reference sequence). The germline V and J ends were trimmed by 0 bases and 2 bases, with 11 bases remaining between them. CDR3 length: 16 residues. Here the CDR3 DNA reads TGCAGTGCTAGAGATCCGGGGACGGCTGGGGCCAACGTCCTGACTTTC. This translates into CSARDPGTAGANVLTF.

The chain is built from TRBV7-2 and TRBJ2-7; maybe TRBD2 (6 bases). In germline, CDR1 is SGHTA, CDR2 FQGNSA. The CDR3 covers 16 residues. V was shortened by 5 bases and J by 1 base, with 18 bases between the two germline ends. CDR3 amino acids: CASSVDSSVLSYEQYF. The CDR3 DNA is TGTGCCAGCAGCGTCGACTCTAGCGTTTTGTCCTACGAGCAGTACTTC.

The chain combines TRBV5-1 with TRBJ1-4; 9 positions match TRBD1. The CDR3 extends over 14 amino acids. Germline V gene lookup returns CDR1 SGHRS and CDR2 YFSETQ. Trimming cost V 9 bases and J 6 bases; bases outside gene matches: 9. As DNA, the CDR3 is TGCGCCAAATCTGACAGGGGGGCCGATGAAAAACTGTTTTTT. Protein product: CAKSDRGADEKLFF.

The rearrangement uses TRBV25-1 and TRBJ2-3, with 8 bases lining up with TRBD2. Germline trimming cut 5 bases from V and 5 bases from J; bases unmatched to any gene: 9. Germline V gene sequence: CDR1 MGHDK, CDR2 SYGVNS. The CDR3 contains 15 residues. The CDR3 sequence is CASSFTGGPGDTQYF. As DNA, the CDR3 is TGTGCCAGCAGTTTCACGGGAGGGCCGGGAGATACGCAGTATTTT.

The gene calls are TRBV5-1 and TRBJ2-5, with D perhaps matching TRBD1 (5 bases). This CDR3 is built from 14 residues. The germline V and J ends were trimmed by 3 bases and 4 bases, with 13 bases remaining between them. Germline CDR1 is SGHRS and CDR2 is YFSETQ. CDR3 coding DNA: TGCGCCAGCAGCTCCTATGACAGCGTAGAGACCCAGTACTTC. The encoded protein is CASSSYDSVETQYF.

A remark on this clonotype: Mismatch with germline at one junction end may stem from a read error. This rearrangement joins TRBV12-3 or TRBV12-4 to TRBJ2-1; possible D gene TRBD2, 5 bases. The CDR3 spans 14 residues. The CDR3 sequence: CASTHSGGYKEQFF. The DNA of the CDR3 is TGTGCTAGCACCCACTCCGGAGGATACAAGGAGCAGTTCTTC.

This clonotype came up once. A much larger clone lies a single base off, so this may be a read error. The chain combines TRBV20-1 with TRBJ2-3; 8 bases align to TRBD1. V lost 6 bases and J lost 9; bases outside the gene matches: 14. The CDR3 totals 14 residues. In germline, CDR1 is DFQATT, CDR2 SNEGSKA (reference sequence). The CDR3 protein is CSATQTGARETQYF. The CDR3 region has the DNA TGCAGTGCGACCCAGACAGGGGCGAGAGAGACGCAGTATTTT.

The chain couples TRBV15 to TRBJ2-3; TRBD2 aligns across 14 bases. Germline V gene sequence: CDR1 LNHNV, CDR2 YYDKDF (reference sequence). This CDR3 spans 18 amino acids. Unmatched junction bases numbered 6, after V lost 2 bases and J lost 2 bases. CDR3 sequence: CATSRTRTSGRNTDTQYF. Written as DNA, the CDR3 is TGTGCCACCAGCAGAACCCGGACTAGCGGGAGGAACACAGATACGCAGTATTTT.

V gene TRBV3-1 combines with J gene TRBJ1-5; D gene ambiguous. The CDR3 runs 14 residues. Looked up from germline, CDR1 is LGHDT and CDR2 is YNNKEL (reference sequence). The V end lost 8 bases, the J end lost 0 bases, and 11 bases lay between the germline ends. CDR3 sequence (DNA): TGTGCCAGCGGGCAGGACCCTAGCAATCAGCCCCAGCATTTT. It is translated as CASGQDPSNQPQHF.

This clonotype was detected ten times or more. The J gene is TRBJ2-5, the V gene TRBV6-5; 8 bases line up with TRBD2. CDR1 is MNHEY and CDR2 is SVGAGI in the germline V gene. The CDR3 is 12 amino acids. Trimming at V came to 7 bases and at J to 5 bases, leaving 3 bases not matched to a gene. CDR3 protein: CASNRGGETQYF. CDR3 nucleotides: TGTGCCAGCAACCGGGGGGGGGAGACCCAGTACTTC.

Only a few counts were recorded for this clonotype. The chain joins TRBV29-1 to TRBJ2-1, with D possibly called TRBD1 or TRBD2 (5 bases each). The germline CDR1 and CDR2 sequences are SQVTM and ANQGSEA. CDR3 size: 17 residues. The V end lost 7 bases, the J end lost 0 bases, and 22 bases lay between the germline ends. CDR3 protein: CSAEDRGRRSSYNEQFF. In DNA, the CDR3 is TGCAGCGCCGAAGATAGGGGACGCAGGAGCTCCTACAATGAGCAGTTCTTC.